The TCR beta chain described here comes from a study of control samples from healthy donors and cancer patients. Sequenced by immunoSEQ multiplex PCR; TCRdb stores in-frame clones only, minus some. The table records about 39,000 clones, roughly 85% of them present only once. The count of this clone is one. V lost 4 bases and J lost 1; bases outside the gene matches: 4. Germline values: CDR1 SGDLS, CDR2 YYNGEE. The CDR3 is made up of 16 amino acids. The sequence came from a man in his fifties or sixties in good health. The sample was blood. The chain is built from TRBV9 and TRBJ2-6; 8 bases fit TRBD1. The CDR3 DNA sequence: TGTGCCAGCAGCTCAGGACAGGGATCTGGGGCCAACGTCCTGACTTTC. Its translation is CASSSGQGSGANVLTF.